Below, one T cell receptor beta chain is given with its context. This record comes from a study of blood T cell repertoires in COVID-19. For the study at large: PBMCs, B-cell-depleted T cells, or T cells were the source of the cDNA or gDNA that made up the material.

Authors' data handling: From reference gene primer amplification, estimates of nucleated cell counts were derived. Clones were sequenced by immunoSEQ multiplex PCR, and TCRdb holds only the in-frame ones, with some missing. D and trimming come from the DNA, and the V and J calls and clone size come from that table. The table lists some 100,000 clones, about 80% of them singletons. CDR1 is MNHEY and CDR2 is SVGEGT in the germline V gene. Trimming took 5 bases from V and 4 from J; bases not matched to a gene: 11. This CDR3 spans 16 amino acids. Sequencing used peripheral blood. This rearrangement joins TRBV6-2 or TRBV6-3 to TRBJ2-1, with 7 positions matching TRBD1. This sequence was found in a man between 65 and 79 years old with active or convalescent COVID-19. The CDR3, as DNA: TGTGCCAGCAGTCCCTCCGGACAGGCCTTATACAATGAGCAGTTCTTC. It is translated as CASSPSGQALYNEQFF.